One T cell receptor (beta chain) is described in this entry. Its antigen is as yet unknown. This sample was included in a study of regulatory T cells in long-lasting Graves disease. HTBI primers from iRepertoire and Arm-PCR of CDR3 regions yielded the TCR beta libraries. TCRdb re-analysed the multiplex PCR reads in MiXCR, keeping a single row per CDR3 protein. Of under 350,000 distinct CDR3 sequences detected, 22% appear once; the ten largest clones hold approximately 60%. Whole-study findings and limits: With a few thousand shared public clonotypes, persistent patients exceeded new patients, who shared roughly 920.

V dropped 2 bases and J dropped 4 bases, with 8 bases sitting between them. This CDR3 is built from 13 residues. Germline V gene lookup returns CDR1 SGHAT and CDR2 FQNNGV. Time point given: persistent/refractory GD, antithyroid drugs over 5 years with positive TRAb. Isolated PBMC RNA provided the starting material for the TCR library. The sequences come from peripheral blood mononuclear cells (PBMCs), collected when the disease was refractory, from a patient treated with antithyroid drugs. The sequence was obtained from a female donor with Graves disease. The chain is built from TRBV11-2 and TRBJ1-1; D remains ambiguous. CDR3 coding DNA: TGTGCCAGCAGCTTAAACGGAGCCACTGAAGCTTTCTTT. Translated: CASSLNGATEAFF.